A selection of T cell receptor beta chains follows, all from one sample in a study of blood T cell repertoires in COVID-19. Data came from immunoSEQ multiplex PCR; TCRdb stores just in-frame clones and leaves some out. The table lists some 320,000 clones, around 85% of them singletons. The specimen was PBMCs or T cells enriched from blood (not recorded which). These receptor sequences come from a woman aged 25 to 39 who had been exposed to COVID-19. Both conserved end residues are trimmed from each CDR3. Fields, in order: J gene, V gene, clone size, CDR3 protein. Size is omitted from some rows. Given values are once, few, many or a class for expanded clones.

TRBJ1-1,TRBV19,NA,ASSMARGTEAF
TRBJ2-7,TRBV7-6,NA,ASSPRWGSGYEQY
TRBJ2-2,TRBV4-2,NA,ASSQGLGGNTGELF
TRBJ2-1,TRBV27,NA,ASSLGQAYNEQF
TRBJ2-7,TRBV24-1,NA,ATSTGTPDYEQY
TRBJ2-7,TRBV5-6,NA,ASSPRGGKDEQY
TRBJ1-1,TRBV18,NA,ASSPLGQGVNTEAF
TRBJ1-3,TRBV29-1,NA,SVGAGDLGNTIY
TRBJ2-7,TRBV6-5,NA,ASSYSSGVGRQY
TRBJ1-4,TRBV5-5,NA,ASSGTGTYEKLF
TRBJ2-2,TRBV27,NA,ASSLLAGGPKVGELF
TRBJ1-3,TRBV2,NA,ASSDNTGLGNTIY
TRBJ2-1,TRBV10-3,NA,AISDLLAGVVNEQF
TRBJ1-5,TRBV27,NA,ASSSGNYSNQPQH
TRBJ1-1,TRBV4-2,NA,ASSSGQGGNTEAF
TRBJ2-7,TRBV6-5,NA,ASSYSTGLLYEQY
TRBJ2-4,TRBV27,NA,ASSPSYGGYLAKNIQY
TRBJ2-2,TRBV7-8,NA,ASSLTSGRAPGELF
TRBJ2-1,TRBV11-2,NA,ASSLGLAGSTEQF
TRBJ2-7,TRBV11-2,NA,ASSLGQDTTYEQY
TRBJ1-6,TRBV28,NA,ASGAGLGSPLH
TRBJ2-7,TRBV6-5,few,ASSPRSGDPYEQY
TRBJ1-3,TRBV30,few,AWSPRRVSGNTIY
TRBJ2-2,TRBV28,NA,ASSFNRRGTGELF
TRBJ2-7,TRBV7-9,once,ASSSDRGFEYEQY
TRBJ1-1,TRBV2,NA,ASRKEGNTEAF
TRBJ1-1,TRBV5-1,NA,ASSFTGTEAF
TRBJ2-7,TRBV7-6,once,ASSLGGFNSYEQY
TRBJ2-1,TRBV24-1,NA,ATSERTSGAYNEQF
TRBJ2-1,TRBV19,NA,ASSKGQGRAYNEQF
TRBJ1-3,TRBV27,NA,ASSLKGQPGNTIY
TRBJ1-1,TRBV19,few,ASSIDLTVITEAF
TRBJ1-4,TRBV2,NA,ASRRGGEKLF
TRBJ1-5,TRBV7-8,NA,ASSLAATGNQPQH
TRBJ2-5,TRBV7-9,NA,ASSLLAGSQETQY
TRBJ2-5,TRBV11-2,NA,ASSFASAEVLY
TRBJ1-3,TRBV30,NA,AWTSSGNTIY
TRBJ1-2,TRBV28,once,ASSQTGFPYYT
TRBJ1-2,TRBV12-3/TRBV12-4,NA,ASSLDSLYGYT